This T cell receptor (beta chain) emerged from a study of control samples from healthy donors and cancer patients. Germline V lookup: CDR1 MNHEY, CDR2 SVGEGT. V gave up 2 bases and J gave up 0 bases; unmatched junction bases: 6. The CDR3 totals 17 residues. TCRdb's copy holds only in-frame clones and misses some; the assay was immunoSEQ multiplex PCR. The data hold around 170,000 clones, with 92% observed a single time. Material: blood. The sequence derives from a woman under 40 in good health. This sequence joins TRBV6-2 or TRBV6-3 and TRBJ2-1, with 8 bases matching TRBD2. The CDR3 DNA reads as TGTGCCAGCAGTTACATAGCGGGAAGAAGCTCCTACAATGAGCAGTTCTTC. Translation: CASSYIAGRSSYNEQFF.